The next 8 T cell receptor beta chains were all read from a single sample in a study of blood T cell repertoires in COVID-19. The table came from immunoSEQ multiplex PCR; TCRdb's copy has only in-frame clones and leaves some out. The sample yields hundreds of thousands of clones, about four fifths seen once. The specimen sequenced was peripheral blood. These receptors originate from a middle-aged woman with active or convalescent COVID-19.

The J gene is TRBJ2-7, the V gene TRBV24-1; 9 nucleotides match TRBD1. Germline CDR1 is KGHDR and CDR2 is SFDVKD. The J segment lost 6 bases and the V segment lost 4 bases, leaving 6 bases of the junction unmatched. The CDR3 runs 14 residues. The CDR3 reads CATSEGQGAGEQYF. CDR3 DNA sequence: TGTGCCACCAGTGAGGGACAGGGAGCGGGCGAGCAGTACTTC.

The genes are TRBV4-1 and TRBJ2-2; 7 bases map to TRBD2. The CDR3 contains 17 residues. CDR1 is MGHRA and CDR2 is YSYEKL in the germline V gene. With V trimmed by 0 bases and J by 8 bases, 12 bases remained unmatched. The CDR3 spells CASSQDPSGAPWGELFF. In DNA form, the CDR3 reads TGCGCCAGCAGCCAAGATCCCAGCGGGGCGCCGTGGGGGGAGCTGTTTTTT.

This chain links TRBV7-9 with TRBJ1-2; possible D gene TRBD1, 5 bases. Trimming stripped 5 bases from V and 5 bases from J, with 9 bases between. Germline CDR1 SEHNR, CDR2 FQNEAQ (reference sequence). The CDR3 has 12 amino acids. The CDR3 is CASSLKGYGYTF. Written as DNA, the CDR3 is TGTGCCAGCAGCCTAAAGGGGTATGGCTACACCTTC. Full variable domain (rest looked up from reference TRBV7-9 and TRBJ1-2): DTGVSQNPRHKITKRGQNVTFRCDPISEHNRLYWYRQTLGQGPEFLTYFQNEAQLEKSRLLSDRFSAERPKGSFSTLEIQRTEQGDSAMYLCASSLKGYGYTFGSGTRLTVV.

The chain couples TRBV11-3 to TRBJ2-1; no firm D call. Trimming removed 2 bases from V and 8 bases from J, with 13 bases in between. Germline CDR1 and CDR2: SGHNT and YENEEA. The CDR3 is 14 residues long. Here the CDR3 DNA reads TGTGCCAGCAGCTTAACCCCTCTGGCCGATGAGCAGTTCTTC. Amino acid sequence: CASSLTPLADEQFF.

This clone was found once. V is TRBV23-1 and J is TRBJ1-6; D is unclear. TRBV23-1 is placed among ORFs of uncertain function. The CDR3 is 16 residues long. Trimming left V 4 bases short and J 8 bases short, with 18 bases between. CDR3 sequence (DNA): TGCGCCAGCAGTCCTCAGGTCCCGTTAGCGGATTCACCCCTCCACTTT. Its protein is CASSPQVPLADSPLHF.

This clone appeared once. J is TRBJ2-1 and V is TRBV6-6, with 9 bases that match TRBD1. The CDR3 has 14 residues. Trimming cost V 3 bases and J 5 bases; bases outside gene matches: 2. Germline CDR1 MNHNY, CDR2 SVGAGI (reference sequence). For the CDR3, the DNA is TGTGCCAGCAGTTATAGGGACAGGGACAATGAGCAGTTCTTC. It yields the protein CASSYRDRDNEQFF.

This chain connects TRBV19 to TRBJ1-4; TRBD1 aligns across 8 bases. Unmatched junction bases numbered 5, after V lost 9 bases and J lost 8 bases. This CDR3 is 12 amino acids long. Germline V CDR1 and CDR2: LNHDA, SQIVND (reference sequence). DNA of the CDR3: TGTGCCAGCGGACAGGGAGGGGAAAAACTGTTTTTT. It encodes CASGQGGEKLFF.

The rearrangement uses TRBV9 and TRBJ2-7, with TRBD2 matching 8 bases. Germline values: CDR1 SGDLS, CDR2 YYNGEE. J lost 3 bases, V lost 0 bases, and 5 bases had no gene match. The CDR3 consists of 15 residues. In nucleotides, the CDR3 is TGTGCCAGCAGCGTAGGGGGACTAGTAAGCTACGAGCAGTACTTC. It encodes CASSVGGLVSYEQYF.